This TCR beta chain was recovered during a study of cytotoxic CD8 clonotypes in ibrutinib-treated CLL. Study results and caveats: Baseline clonality exceeded age-matched healthy donors and tracked circulating CD8+ T-cell counts. Ibrutinib response saw clonality rise, and progression saw it return toward baseline.

This table comes from immunoSEQ multiplex PCR, and its TCRdb copy is limited to in-frame clones, with some not included. Among 300,000 to 350,000 clones, about 77% were seen once, and the ten largest hold 6.7%. Germline V gives CDR1 LNHDA, CDR2 SQIVND (reference sequence). Deletions cut 3 bases from V and 2 bases from J, with 9 bases between. The CDR3 is 14 amino acids. This clone is a singleton in its sample. Its antigen is unidentified. This receptor was obtained from a human donor with chronic lymphocytic leukemia. Sequenced here: PBMCs, sampled before ibrutinib treatment. The chain has TRBV19 and TRBJ2-3; D is unclear. The CDR3: CASSIGRLTDTQYF. The CDR3 coding sequence is TGTGCCAGTAGTATTGGTCGTCTCACAGATACGCAGTATTTT.